This T cell receptor (beta chain) is drawn from a study of T cell changes during pregnancy in multiple sclerosis. Clones were sequenced by immunoSEQ multiplex PCR, and TCRdb holds only the in-frame ones, with some missing. The repertoire includes 40,000 to 55,000 clones, roughly nine tenths of them detected once, and roughly 1.2% sits in the top ten. The V gene lost 5 bases and the J gene lost 4 bases, with 11 bases spanning the gap. CDR1 is SQVTM, CDR2 ANQGSEA, per germline. This CDR3 has 12 residues. V and J are TRBV29-1 and TRBJ2-5; possibly TRBD1 for D (5 bases). This material consisted of CD4+ T cells from peripheral blood mononuclear cells, taken after pregnancy. The TCR originated in a female donor with multiple sclerosis, enrolled in a pregnancy study. CDR3 nucleotide sequence: TGCAGCGTTAATGCAGGGCGAGAGACCCAGTACTTC. It specifies CSVNAGRETQYF.